This TCR beta chain came from a study of blood T cell repertoires in COVID-19. Looking at the study overall: T cells, B-cell-depleted T cells, or PBMCs provided the cDNA or gDNA that served as material.

The V end lost 1 base, the J end lost 0 bases, and 10 bases lay between the germline ends. The CDR3 is 15 residues long. The germline V gene encodes CDR1 SGHVS and CDR2 FNYEAQ. This table comes from immunoSEQ multiplex PCR, and its TCRdb copy is limited to in-frame clones, with some not included. The sample has under 250,000 clones, about nine tenths seen once; the top ten hold about 6.5%. The chain joins TRBV7-6 to TRBJ2-7; weak D call: TRBD2 (5 bases). The sequencing sample was made of peripheral blood. This TCR was recovered from a man aged 55 to 69 who had recovered from COVID-19. CDR3 sequence (DNA): TGTGCCAGCAGCTTAGAACACGGAGGCTCCTACGAGCAGTACTTC. This translates into CASSLEHGGSYEQYF.